This T cell receptor beta chain was sequenced during a study of T cells in Graves' hyperthyroidism and ophthalmopathy. Findings of the study overall: Classification by a 13 V-J model distinguished ophthalmopathy from stable hyperthyroidism.

From more than 8 ml of fresh peripheral blood, PBMCs were isolated. V gave up 10 bases and J gave up 5 bases, with 9 bases separating them. CDR1 and CDR2 from the germline V gene are MDHEN and SYDVKM. The CDR3 runs to 10 residues. In its sample, this clonotype was seen many times. What it binds is unknown. TCR beta CDR3 regions were amplified from RNA. HTBI primers were the set used in a first-round RT-PCR of the TCR CDR3. A single record per CDR3 protein comes from TCRdb applying MiXCR to the multiplex PCR reads. The table lists roughly 290,000 distinct CDR3 sequences, roughly 15% of them singletons. The TCR was taken from a woman aged 30 to 39 with Graves' hyperthyroidism that later progressed to Graves' ophthalmopathy. The specimen was blood. This rearrangement joins TRBV28 to TRBJ2-7; no clear D. The CDR3 sequence: CATGLHEQYF. CDR3 sequence (DNA): TGTGCCACCGGCCTCCACGAGCAGTACTTC.